These 18 T cell receptor beta chains were sequenced from one sample in a study of blood T cell repertoires in COVID-19. Sequencing used immunoSEQ multiplex PCR; TCRdb keeps in-frame clones, though not all of them. The repertoire holds about 76,000 clones, with 80% as singletons. Material for sequencing was peripheral blood. These receptors all stem from a human donor in a cohort sampled during active COVID-19.

This clone has only a few counts. The chain combines TRBV5-4 with TRBJ1-1, with 7 bases lining up with TRBD1. The CDR3 covers 14 residues. Trimming removed 10 bases from V and 1 base from J; junction bases left unmatched: 10. CDR1 is SGHNT and CDR2 is YYREEE in the germline V gene (reference sequence). CDR3 DNA sequence: TGTGCCTCCGAAAGGGGGCAGGGGAACACTGAAGCTTTCTTT. It specifies CASERGQGNTEAFF.

The chain is built from TRBV3-1 (or the pseudogene TRBV3-2) and TRBJ1-4; D not certain. Germline V lookup: CDR1 LGHDT, CDR2 YNNKEL (reference sequence). V lost 0 bases to trimming and J lost 4 bases, with 9 bases between them. This CDR3 comprises 15 residues. This chain's CDR3 is CASSQDRRHNEKLFF. The CDR3 bases are TGTGCCAGCAGCCAAGACAGGCGACATAATGAAAAACTGTTTTTT.

The chain's CDR3 is CASSFRGSGANVLTF. In DNA form, the CDR3 reads TGTGCCAGCAGTTTCAGGGGATCTGGGGCCAACGTCCTGACTTTC. The chain couples TRBV27 to TRBJ2-6; the D gene is possibly TRBD1 (6 bases). The V end was cut by 3 bases, the J end by 1 base, with 7 bases between. CDR1 and CDR2 from the germline V gene are MNHEY and SMNVEV (reference sequence). The CDR3 spans 15 residues.

V and J are TRBV7-8 and TRBJ2-3; TRBD2 is a possible D gene (5 bases). This CDR3 has 13 amino acids. With 5 bases removed from V and 5 bases from J, the gap between germline ends came to 11 bases. In germline, CDR1 is SGHVS, CDR2 FQNEAQ. CDR3 coding DNA: TGTGCCAGCAGCGTCCCCGGGGTAGATACGCAGTATTTT. Amino acid sequence: CASSVPGVDTQYF.

A few counts support this clone. The chain links TRBV6-5 to TRBJ2-2, with TRBD1 matching 8 bases. The germline gives CDR1 MNHEY, CDR2 SVGAGI. J lost 4 bases, V lost 6 bases, and 7 bases had no gene match. This CDR3 region has 15 residues. The CDR3 protein is CASRGQGASTGELFF. In DNA form, the CDR3 reads TGTGCCAGCAGGGGTCAGGGGGCGAGCACCGGGGAGCTGTTTTTT.

This chain joins TRBV19 and TRBJ2-1, with a weak D call TRBD2 (6 bases). The CDR3 loop spans 13 amino acids. Trimming removed 2 bases from V and 10 bases from J, with 12 bases in between. Germline values: CDR1 LNHDA, CDR2 SQIVND (reference sequence). CDR3 bases: TGTGCCAGTAGTATAACGAAGGGAGGAGAGCAGTTCTTC. Amino acids: CASSITKGGEQFF.

The chain couples TRBV14 to TRBJ2-3; the match to TRBD2 covers 9 bases. The V gene end was trimmed by 2 bases and the J gene end by 5 bases; junction bases not matched to a gene: 11. Germline V gives CDR1 SGHDN, CDR2 FVKESK. The length of the CDR3 is 17 residues. CDR3 DNA sequence: TGTGCCAGCAGCCAACTAGCGGGACGACTCGGCGGAGATACGCAGTATTTT. Its protein is CASSQLAGRLGGDTQYF.

This clone has a single count. The chain couples TRBV7-8 to TRBJ2-6, with 8 bases lining up with TRBD2. The germline gives CDR1 SGHVS, CDR2 FQNEAQ. V was clipped by 5 bases and J by 0 bases; unmatched bases: 9. This CDR3 has 18 residues. The CDR3 DNA reads as TGTGCCAGCAGCCGGGGGGGGCAGGTACTCTCTGGGGCCAACGTCCTGACTTTC. It translates to CASSRGGQVLSGANVLTF. The whole variable domain, filled in from reference TRBV7-8 and TRBJ2-6, reads GAGVSQSPRYKVAKRGQDVALRCDPISGHVSLFWYQQALGQGPEFLTYFQNEAQLDKSGLPSDRFFAERPEGSVSTLKIQRTQQEDSAVYLCASSRGGQVLSGANVLTFGAGSRLTVL.

This chain connects TRBV9 to TRBJ2-7, with TRBD1 matching over 10 bases. With 4 bases clipped from V and 6 bases from J, the junction kept 7 bases outside the gene matches. Germline V gene sequence: CDR1 SGDLS, CDR2 YYNGEE. This CDR3 spans 14 amino acids. The CDR3 reads CASSPRDRGGEQYF. The CDR3 nucleotides are TGTGCCAGCAGCCCCAGGGACAGGGGCGGCGAGCAGTACTTC.

This clone is a singleton in its sample. The DNA for the CDR3 is TGTGCCAGCAGTTTCGGCGGGGGGGGCAATCAGCCCCAGCATTTT. It yields the protein CASSFGGGGNQPQHF. J is TRBJ1-5 and V is TRBV28; tentatively, D is TRBD1 (5 bases). The length of the CDR3 is 15 residues. The V end lost 3 bases, the J end lost 2 bases, and 11 bases lay between the germline ends. Germline CDR1 and CDR2: MDHEN and SYDVKM.

The V gene is TRBV10-2, the J gene TRBJ1-1, with TRBD1 matching over 9 bases. Germline values: CDR1 WSHSY, CDR2 SAAADI. V lost 4 bases and J lost 4; bases outside the gene matches: 4. This CDR3 is built from 14 residues. The CDR3 is CASSVGQGSTEAFF. The CDR3 DNA reads TGCGCCAGCAGTGTAGGACAGGGGTCCACTGAAGCTTTCTTT.

V gene TRBV5-1 combines with J gene TRBJ2-2; 9 bases are a match to TRBD1. The CDR3 is 16 residues long. Germline trimming cut 1 base from V and 6 bases from J; bases unmatched to any gene: 7. CDR1 and CDR2 from the germline V gene are SGHRS and YFSETQ. The chain's CDR3 is CASSLSRDRVAGELFF. The CDR3 nucleotides are TGCGCCAGCAGCTTGTCGCGGGACAGGGTTGCCGGGGAGCTGTTTTTT. The complete variable domain, with remaining parts taken from reference TRBV5-1 and TRBJ2-2, reads KAGVTQTPRYLIKTRGQQVTLSCSPISGHRSVSWYQQTPGQGLQFLFEYFSETQRNKGNFPGRFSGRQFSNSRSEMNVSTLELGDSALYLCASSLSRDRVAGELFFGEGSRLTVL.

V usage is TRBV10-3 and J usage is TRBJ2-1; D not resolved. The length of the CDR3 is 14 residues. Trimming pared 5 bases from V and 4 bases from J, leaving 12 bases between. The germline V gene encodes CDR1 ENHRY and CDR2 SYGVKD. The DNA for the CDR3 is TGTGCCATCAGTTATTCCTCCTTATACAATGAGCAGTTCTTC. This gives the protein CAISYSSLYNEQFF.

The chain is built from TRBV14 and TRBJ2-5; D gene ambiguous. The CDR3 has 12 amino acids. Germline V CDR1 and CDR2: SGHDN, FVKESK. Trimming stripped 1 base from V and 4 bases from J, with 4 bases between. In nucleotides, the CDR3 is TGTGCCAGCAGCCAAGTGAGAGAGACCCAGTACTTC. As protein: CASSQVRETQYF.

This clone was detected once. The chain has TRBV3-1 (or the pseudogene TRBV3-2) and TRBJ2-7; 8 bases map to TRBD2. Trimming removed 3 bases from V and 0 bases from J; junction bases left unmatched: 16. CDR1 LGHDT and CDR2 YNNKEL come from the germline V gene (reference sequence). CDR3 length: 19 residues. CDR3 sequence: CASSQSPPSRAGASYEQYV. In nucleotides, the CDR3 is TGTGCCAGCAGCCAGTCGCCTCCGTCTCGAGCGGGAGCCTCCTACGAGCAGTACGTC.

The DNA of the CDR3 is TGTGCCAGCAGTGTTCGGTATTTGGGCGACAATCAGCCCCAGCATTTT. Translation: CASSVRYLGDNQPQHF. The chain recombines TRBV6-1 with TRBJ1-5; D gene uncertain. With 4 bases removed from V and 3 bases from J, the gap between germline ends came to 16 bases. CDR1 MNHNS and CDR2 SASEGT come from the germline V gene. The CDR3 consists of 16 residues.

This chain uses TRBV6-6 with TRBJ2-5; 7 nucleotides match TRBD1. CDR1 and CDR2 from the germline V gene are MNHNY and SVGAGI (reference sequence). The CDR3 is 17 amino acids. The V and J ends lost 5 bases and 5 bases, in that order; junction bases with no gene match: 17. CDR3 sequence reads: CASSPRGQPLFWETQYF. DNA for the CDR3: TGTGCCAGCAGTCCCAGGGGACAGCCCCTTTTTTGGGAGACCCAGTACTTC.

The chain joins TRBV7-9 to TRBJ2-2; D may be TRBD2 (6 bases). The CDR3 contains 14 residues. Germline V gene lookup returns CDR1 SEHNR and CDR2 FQNEAQ (reference sequence). V dropped 5 bases and J dropped 5 bases, with 12 bases sitting between them. The CDR3 DNA is TGTGCCAGCAGCCGTCGGGCGGGAACCGGGGAGCTGTTTTTT. It encodes CASSRRAGTGELFF.